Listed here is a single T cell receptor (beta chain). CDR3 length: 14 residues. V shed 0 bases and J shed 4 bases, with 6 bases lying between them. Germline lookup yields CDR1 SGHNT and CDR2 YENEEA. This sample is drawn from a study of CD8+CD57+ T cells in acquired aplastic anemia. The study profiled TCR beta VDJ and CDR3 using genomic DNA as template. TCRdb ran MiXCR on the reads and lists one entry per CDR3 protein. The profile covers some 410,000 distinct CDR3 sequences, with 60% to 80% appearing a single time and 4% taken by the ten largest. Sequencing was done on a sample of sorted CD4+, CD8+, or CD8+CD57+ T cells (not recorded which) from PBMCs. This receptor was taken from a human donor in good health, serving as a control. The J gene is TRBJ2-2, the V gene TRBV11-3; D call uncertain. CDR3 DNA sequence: TGTGCCAGCAGCTTAGAGAATGGCACCGGGGAGCTGTTTTTT. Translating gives CASSLENGTGELFF. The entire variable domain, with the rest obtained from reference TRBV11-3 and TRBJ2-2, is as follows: EAGVVQSPRYKIIEKKQPVAFWCNPISGHNTLYWYLQNLGQGPELLIRYENEEAVDDSQLPKDRFSAERLKGVDSTLKIQPAELGDSAVYLCASSLENGTGELFFGEGSRLTVL.